The 24 T cell receptor beta chains presented below share a single source sample, sequenced in a study of T cells after yellow fever vaccination (dated 2019 in TCRdb). The library was produced with 5' RACE. The sample was run on an Illumina HiSeq 2500. TCRdb ran its own pipeline on the public reads, namely fastp trimming at Q25 and MiXCR clone calling, and kept in-frame beta chains. Duplicate CDR3 protein sequences are folded into a single record with the most common DNA and genes. Present in this sample are under 550,000 distinct CDR3 sequences, less than 25% of which were seen just once. Jointly, the top ten make up less than 20% of the sample. Per the publication, the treatment or condition label means: live attenuated yellow fever vaccine strain. Sequencing was performed on PBMCs, taken approximately 20 days after the first yellow fever vaccination. These receptors were collected from a man in his late teens or twenties who received the YFV17D yellow fever vaccine.

The gene calls are TRBV27 and TRBJ2-3; 7 positions agree with TRBD1. V lost 6 bases and J lost 5; bases outside the gene matches: 8. This CDR3 has 14 residues. CDR1 is MNHEY, CDR2 SMNVEV, per germline (reference sequence). Here the CDR3 DNA reads TGTGCCAGCAGCTGGGGGCAGGGGGTAGATACGCAGTATTTT. Its protein is CASSWGQGVDTQYF.

V is TRBV12-3 or TRBV12-4 and J is TRBJ1-4; D is undetermined. Trimming shortened V by 2 bases and J by 5 bases, and 6 bases separated the two germline ends. The CDR3 has 13 residues. The CDR3 sequence: CASSLRHNEKLFF. CDR3 sequence (DNA): TGTGCCAGCAGTTTAAGGCACAATGAAAAACTGTTTTTT.

This clonotype was observed a handful of times. V usage is TRBV13 and J usage is TRBJ2-5, with 12 bases lining up with TRBD2. V lost 3 bases, J lost 2 bases, and 16 bases stayed unmatched. The CDR3 totals 20 residues. In germline, CDR1 is PRHDT, CDR2 FYEKMQ (reference sequence). The DNA of the CDR3 is TGTGCCAGCAGCTTGTGGGCGCTAGCGGGGGGGGAGGTAACACAAGAGACCCAGTACTTC. Its protein product is CASSLWALAGGEVTQETQYF.

In this sample, this clonotype turned up a few times. The chain combines TRBV29-1 with TRBJ2-3; D gene ambiguous. Germline loops: CDR1 SQVTM, CDR2 ANQGSEA. V was pared by 3 bases and J by 1 base, with 11 bases between. There are 14 residues in the CDR3. CDR3 in amino acids: CSVESQAGTDTQYF. In DNA form, the CDR3 reads TGCAGCGTTGAGTCCCAGGCCGGCACAGATACGCAGTATTTT.

V usage is TRBV19 and J usage is TRBJ1-5; TRBD1 is a possible D gene (6 bases). The CDR3 covers 15 residues. With 8 bases removed from V and 6 bases from J, the gap between germline ends came to 20 bases. Per germline, CDR1 LNHDA and CDR2 SQIVND (reference sequence). The CDR3 is CASSEDSRASQPQHF. The CDR3 DNA reads TGTGCCAGTTCCGAGGACAGTCGGGCATCTCAGCCCCAGCATTTT.

The chain is built from TRBV21-1 and TRBJ2-4; the table's D call, TRBD1, has no DNA check behind it. TRBV21-1 is flagged as a pseudogene. This CDR3 comprises 14 residues. CDR3 amino acids: CATRSGEGKNIQYF. For the CDR3, the DNA is TGTGCCACCCGATCGGGGGAAGGCAAAAACATTCAGTACTTC.

This clonotype was recorded many times. This chain uses TRBV3-1 with TRBJ1-1; no definite D call. The V end was cut by 5 bases, the J end by 3 bases, with 10 bases between. Germline-derived CDR1 and CDR2 are LGHDT and YNNKEL (reference sequence). The CDR3 has 13 residues. The CDR3, as DNA: TGTGCCAGCAGCACAGACGGGGACACTGAAGCTTTCTTT. Its translation: CASSTDGDTEAFF.

This clonotype was observed a few times. The rearrangement links TRBV20-1 to TRBJ2-1; 8 nucleotides line up with TRBD2. CDR1 and CDR2 from the germline V gene are DFQATT and SNEGSKA (reference sequence). With V trimmed by 3 bases and J by 7 bases, 5 bases remained unmatched. This CDR3 is 13 amino acids long. The CDR3 here is CSASGGAQNEQFF. Here the CDR3 DNA reads TGCAGTGCTAGCGGGGGGGCCCAAAATGAGCAGTTCTTC.

In its sample, this clonotype was seen many times. The rearrangement uses TRBV5-1 and TRBJ1-1; D is perhaps TRBD1 (5 bases). The length of the CDR3 is 13 residues. V was cut by 7 bases and J by 1 base, with 11 bases left in between. The germline V gene encodes CDR1 SGHRS and CDR2 YFSETQ. CDR3 region: CASGSGENTEAFF. Here the CDR3 DNA reads TGCGCCAGCGGGTCGGGGGAGAACACTGAAGCTTTCTTT.

There are a few counts of this clonotype. V gene TRBV4-1 combines with J gene TRBJ1-1; TRBD1 is a possible D gene (5 bases). Germline V CDR1 and CDR2: MGHRA, YSYEKL. V lost 2 bases and J lost 5, with 12 bases in between. CDR3 length: 14 residues. CDR3 sequence reads: CASSQLTGGTEAFF. CDR3 DNA: TGCGCCAGCAGCCAACTTACCGGGGGAACTGAAGCTTTCTTT.

This clonotype showed up just a few times. The V and J genes are TRBV5-1 and TRBJ2-1; possible D gene TRBD2, 6 bases. Trimming removed 1 base at V and 2 bases at J, with 13 bases between. This CDR3 is 16 amino acids long. CDR1 is SGHRS, CDR2 YFSETQ, per germline. CDR3 DNA sequence: TGCGCCAGCAGCTTGTTGGGACTTTTAACCTACAATGAGCAGTTCTTC. It codes for CASSLLGLLTYNEQFF. The full variable domain, completed using reference TRBV5-1 and TRBJ2-1, is KAGVTQTPRYLIKTRGQQVTLSCSPISGHRSVSWYQQTPGQGLQFLFEYFSETQRNKGNFPGRFSGRQFSNSRSEMNVSTLELGDSALYLCASSLLGLLTYNEQFFGPGTRLTVL.

This clonotype was seen a few times. The chain employs TRBV3-1 and TRBJ2-3, with no clear D. Germline V gene data show CDR1 as LGHDT and CDR2 as YNNKEL (reference sequence). The CDR3 is 15 amino acids. Trimming took off 5 bases at V and 4 bases at J, with 16 bases between the two ends. The CDR3 protein is CASSYNPRPADTQYF. The CDR3 DNA reads TGTGCCAGCAGCTACAATCCCCGACCTGCAGATACGCAGTATTTT.

V usage is TRBV4-1 and J usage is TRBJ1-2, with 9 bases matching TRBD1. This CDR3 contains 12 residues. CDR1 and CDR2 from the germline V gene are MGHRA and YSYEKL. After removal of 4 bases from V and 11 bases from J, the junction contained 5 bases not matched to a gene. CDR3 region: CASSPRTGEYTF. CDR3 nucleotides: TGCGCCAGCAGCCCCCGGACAGGGGAGTACACCTTC.

At least ten counts were recorded for this clonotype. The V call is TRBV5-5, the J call TRBJ1-1, with 9 positions matching TRBD1. The V and J ends lost 2 bases and 1 base, in that order; junction bases with no gene match: 3. Germline V gives CDR1 SGHKS, CDR2 YYEKEE (reference sequence). The CDR3 has 15 residues. In DNA, the CDR3 is TGTGCCAGCAGCTTCGGGACAGGGAGGAACACTGAAGCTTTCTTT. Its translation is CASSFGTGRNTEAFF.

There are many counts of this clonotype. The chain employs TRBV18 and TRBJ1-1; D is uncertain. Deletions cut 5 bases from V and 0 bases from J, with 4 bases between. CDR3 length: 12 amino acids. CDR1 and CDR2 (germline): KGHSH, LQKENI. Here the CDR3 reads CASSTMNTEAFF. CDR3 coding DNA: TGTGCCAGCTCAACCATGAACACTGAAGCTTTCTTT.

The V call is TRBV10-2, the J call TRBJ1-1, with D tentatively TRBD1 (6 bases). Trimming stripped 6 bases from V and 4 bases from J, with 12 bases between. The CDR3 loop spans 13 amino acids. The germline V gene encodes CDR1 WSHSY and CDR2 SAAADI. CDR3 DNA: TGCGCCAGCAGAAGGGGGGAGGGCACTGAAGCTTTCTTT. This codes for CASRRGEGTEAFF.

This chain links TRBV3-1 with TRBJ2-5; D is perhaps TRBD1 (7 bases). The V end was cut by 7 bases, the J end by 1 base, with 19 bases between. Germline values: CDR1 LGHDT, CDR2 YNNKEL (reference sequence). This CDR3 comprises 16 residues. CDR3 loop: CASNIVRRGRQETQYF. The CDR3 nucleotides read TGTGCCAGCAACATAGTGAGGAGGGGGCGCCAAGAGACCCAGTACTTC.

This clonotype showed up just a few times. This chain uses TRBV20-1 with TRBJ2-7; D not certain. CDR1 DFQATT and CDR2 SNEGSKA come from the germline V gene (reference sequence). Trimming took off 4 bases at V and 1 base at J, with 11 bases between the two ends. The CDR3 loop spans 13 amino acids. CDR3 in amino acids: CSATNDLSYEQYF. The CDR3 nucleotides read TGCAGTGCTACCAACGACCTTTCCTACGAGCAGTACTTC.

This clonotype was seen a handful of times. The chain links TRBV4-2 to TRBJ2-4; D unclear. There are 16 residues in the CDR3. V lost 0 bases and J lost 0, with 9 bases in between. The germline V gene encodes CDR1 LGHNA and CDR2 YNFKEQ. The CDR3 bases are TGTGCCAGCAGCCAAGATGTTGGGAAAGCCAAAAACATTCAGTACTTC. This sequence encodes CASSQDVGKAKNIQYF.

This chain links TRBV7-2 with TRBJ2-2, with 7 bases that match TRBD2. V lost 8 bases and J lost 4; bases outside the gene matches: 7. This CDR3 is built from 14 residues. Germline V gives CDR1 SGHTA, CDR2 FQGNSA. In DNA form, the CDR3 reads TGTGCCAGCTGGAAATGGGAGGGCACCGGGGAGCTGTTTTTT. Amino acids: CASWKWEGTGELFF.

V usage is TRBV20-1 and J usage is TRBJ2-1, with D perhaps matching TRBD2 (6 bases). This CDR3 has 16 residues. The germline V gene has CDR1 DFQATT and CDR2 SNEGSKA (reference sequence). The V end was cut by 1 base, the J end by 3 bases, with 16 bases between. CDR3 DNA: TGCAGTGCTAGAGCCAATTCCGGGACTGGCTACAATGAGCAGTTCTTC. Translated, it gives CSARANSGTGYNEQFF.

In this sample, this clonotype turned up a few times. This sequence joins TRBV12-3 or TRBV12-4 and TRBJ1-5; a possible D gene is TRBD1 (5 bases). Between the trimmed V and J ends, which lost 0 bases and 8 bases, there was a span of 11 bases. This CDR3 region has 14 residues. The CDR3 DNA is TGTGCCAGCAGTTTAGCGGGGGGGGTTGAGCCCCAGCATTTT. It is translated as CASSLAGGVEPQHF.

The chain joins TRBV6-5 to TRBJ2-6; 11 bases are shared with TRBD1. The CDR3 is 17 amino acids. The ends lost 4 bases at V and 2 bases at J; junction bases unmatched: 4. Germline V gene lookup returns CDR1 MNHEY and CDR2 SVGAGI. The CDR3 DNA is TGTGCCAGCAGTTCGGGACAGGGGGTTGCTGGGGCCAACGTCCTGACTTTC. Residues: CASSSGQGVAGANVLTF.

This chain links TRBV5-1 with TRBJ1-6; the D is unclear. Germline-derived CDR1 and CDR2 are SGHRS and YFSETQ. Trimming shortened V by 0 bases and J by 2 bases, and 6 bases separated the two germline ends. This CDR3 is 15 amino acids long. The CDR3, as DNA: TGCGCCAGCAGCTTGGCGGAGCCCTATAATTCACCCCTCCACTTT. The encoded protein is CASSLAEPYNSPLHF.